This note documents a single T cell receptor beta chain sequence. The specificity of this receptor is unknown. Base-call qualities are not available, and no considerably larger clone is one nucleotide away. The sample belongs to a study of blood T cells in healthy people across ages (dated by TCRdb to about 2015). A note on the overall study: In model experiments, template switching captured about one uniquely barcoded TCR beta cDNA molecule for every two T cells. Using deep sequencing normalized with unique cDNA molecular identifiers, the study measured how TCR beta repertoire diversity changes with age. Donors were grouped into four age groups: young (average approximately 16 years), middle-aged (39), aged (around 56) and long-lived (less than 85). For two donors (one aged 18 to 29 and one aged 80 or older), the study analyzed two additional independent replicas of 1 million unique cDNA reads from the same blood draw.

The roughly 39 donors, aged about 6 to 100 years, were systemically healthy Caucasian individuals from Russia. Each donor gave about 9.7 milliliters of peripheral blood, drawn into EDTA-treated Vacutainer tubes. Ficoll-Paque density-gradient centrifugation was used to isolate PBMCs, with at least 6.5 million per sample. Total RNA, at least 5 micrograms per sample, was extracted from PBMCs with Trizol reagent. For every donor, an aliquot of PBMCs went through flow cytometry to measure the percentages of naive CD45RAhigh/CD27high T cells. The library relied on 5' RACE. TCRdb lists the instrument as Illumina HiSeq 2500. A second roughly 6 to 11 cycle PCR used a sample-barcoded 5' primer and a J-beta primer mix. A unique molecular identifier was introduced onto each TCR beta cDNA molecule by a template-switch 5' adaptor carrying 12 random nucleotides. Each sample yielded at least 3 million CDR3-containing paired-end reads. First-strand cDNA was synthesized from all RNA with the Mint cDNA synthesis kit, primed by a TRBC-specific oligonucleotide. After uracil-DNA glycosylase treatment, a first 18-cycle PCR used universal primers M1SS and BC2_uni_R on all cDNA. Concerning the study's data processing: For normalization, 1 million high-quality reads, each with a distinct molecular identifier, were randomly selected from each sample. Instead of being binned into consensus sequences, reads with shared molecular identifiers were discarded. MiTCR, set to a Q25 quality threshold and the strictest error-elimination algorithm, was used for CDR3 identification, clonotype clustering and error correction. A nonparametric unseen species model with Euler transformation was used to estimate a lower bound on total TCR beta diversity. The public reads were reanalyzed by TCRdb: fastp trimming at Q25, MiXCR alignment, in-frame beta chains only. All rows with the same CDR3 protein become a single entry with the most common DNA and genes. TCRdb, rather than the study authors, made the V and J calls. The sample includes about 570,000 distinct CDR3 sequences, with roughly a quarter observed a single time. Approximately 3.5% of the sample is in the top ten clones.

From its cysteine to its phenylalanine, the CDR3 spans 16 amino acids. Only CDR3 DNA is held: 48 bases, read in frame from base 1. Looking up the germline V gene yields CDR1 MDHEN and CDR2 SYDVKM. V is reduced by 5 bases and J by 0 bases, leaving a spacing of 14 bases between them. The investigation overall reported the following: Bulk unsorted PBMC profiling prevented conclusive comparison of naive and antigen-experienced compartments. Compared with the aged group, the long-lived group had more naive CD4+ T cells, fewer expanded clones and increased TCR diversity, a pattern suggesting age selection. Because donor CMV infection status was unknown, age-related changes in expanded clonotypes were potentially confounded. Estimates of total diversity based on one million sequenced T cells were regarded as lower bounds and as underestimates. As age increased, observed TCR beta diversity per million T cells dropped in a roughly linear way, and a significant reduction was already evident by age around 41. There was a strong correlation between observed TCR beta diversity and the percentage of naive T cells measured by flow cytometry.

Separately, the same data were catalogued under a study of T cells of mothers and their children. The other study reports the following: Nine systemically healthy Caucasian individuals, comprising three mothers and their six children, were included as donors. cDNA synthesis used all of the extracted RNA, with about 1.5 ug of RNA in each 15 ul reaction. Sample barcodes and 2-4 random nucleotides were added via the M1S primer in the second PCR. Over 8 million TCR beta CDR3 reads were obtained for each mother, and some 3 million reads were obtained for each child. TCR recombination output is similarly shaped by thymic selection in related and unrelated pairs, with a minor effect exerted by inherited differences. Normalized repertoire overlap was always found to be slightly, but never significantly, higher in related mother-child pairs than in unrelated mother-child pairs. Persistent microchimeric T cell clones were not detected, at a sensitivity of 95 to 100 clones per million clonotypes. The study used deep NGS to compare TCR beta repertoires of mothers and children, seeking features distinguishing related mother-child pairs from unrelated individuals. Mothers averaged about 40 +/- 4 years of age and children averaged roughly 10 +/- 4 years. After adapter ligation with NEBNext reagents, the libraries were sequenced on Illumina HiSeq 2000 with 100+100 nt paired-end reads. Mother and child libraries were prepared a month apart and sequenced in separate runs to prevent cross-contamination. Each donor had between about 450,000 and 2,100,000 distinct TCR beta clonotypes identified. Naive TCR beta clonotypes were estimated from low-frequency clonotypes matched to each donor's FACS-determined naive share, without sorting.

This receptor was obtained from a boy younger than 10 in good health. The chain is made from TRBV28 and TRBJ2-1, with no confident D gene call. Sequenced sample: blood. The CDR3 in this case is CASSKAGTSSYNEQFF. The nucleotides are TGTGCCAGCAGTAAAGCAGGTACCAGCTCCTACAATGAGCAGTTCTTC.